The rows below give T cell receptor beta chains drawn from one sample of a study of T cells in Graves' hyperthyroidism and ophthalmopathy. TCRdb re-called the multiplex PCR reads with MiXCR, one entry per CDR3 protein. The table has about 600,000 distinct CDR3 sequences, approximately 15% seen once. The sequencing input was blood. The receptor set was obtained from a woman between 18 and 30 years old with Graves' ophthalmopathy. Each CDR3 is given with its conserved first and last residue. D genes are given only for firm matches. The listing skips clone size in some rows; elsewhere it reads once, few, many or a size class.

V gene	J gene	D gene	clone size	CDR3 protein	CDR3 DNA
TRBV7-9	TRBJ2-1	-	few	CASSFYQLATYSSYNEQFF	TGTGCCAGCAGCTTTTATCAGCTGGCGACCTATAGCTCCTACAATGAGCAGTTCTTC
TRBV20-1	TRBJ1-4	-	-	CSAPKPELEKLFF	TGCAGTGCCCCTAAGCCGGAACTTGAAAAACTGTTTTTT
TRBV7-2	TRBJ2-1	-	few	CASGGQSEQFF	TGTGCCAGCGGAGGGCAGAGCGAGCAGTTCTTC
TRBV7-2	TRBJ2-5	TRBD1	many	CASSLGQGQETQYF	TGTGCCAGCAGCTTAGGACAGGGTCAAGAGACCCAGTACTTC
TRBV12-3/TRBV12-4	TRBJ2-2	-	many	CASSTSGSTGELFF	TGTGCCAGCAGTACCTCAGGGAGCACCGGGGAGCTGTTTTTT
TRBV7-9	TRBJ2-1	-	many	CASSLGRPGHSYNEQFF	TGTGCCAGCAGCCTCGGCCGCCCGGGACACTCCTACAATGAGCAGTTCTTC
TRBV24-1	TRBJ1-1	TRBD1	-	CATSDGQGARTEAFF	TGTGCCACCAGTGATGGACAGGGGGCTCGCACTGAAGCTTTCTTT
TRBV20-1	TRBJ1-2	TRBD1	-	CSARDRTGHNFNYGYTF	TGCAGTGCTAGAGATCGGACAGGCCACAACTTTAACTATGGCTACACCTTC
TRBV7-9	TRBJ2-5	-	-	CASSTTGSETQYF	TGTGCCAGCAGCACGACAGGTTCAGAGACCCAGTACTTC
TRBV5-5	TRBJ2-5	-	many	CASSFNRSPQETQYF	TGTGCCAGCAGCTTTAATCGGTCGCCCCAAGAGACCCAGTACTTC
TRBV3-1	TRBJ2-7	TRBD2	many	CASSRGLAGGDEQYF	TGTGCCAGCAGCCGGGGACTAGCGGGAGGGGACGAGCAGTACTTC
TRBV4-1	TRBJ2-1	TRBD1	-	CASSQDTRGLLNEQFF	TGCGCCAGCAGCCAAGATACCAGGGGGCTCCTCAATGAGCAGTTCTTC
TRBV11-1	TRBJ2-7	TRBD1	-	CASSHLPGQGFYEQYF	TGCGCCAGCAGCCACCTCCCGGGACAGGGGTTCTACGAGCAGTACTTC
TRBV27	TRBJ2-7	TRBD2	-	CASSQTSGGGRIYEQYF	TGTGCCAGCAGCCAGACTAGCGGAGGGGGAAGGATCTACGAGCAGTACTTC
TRBV11-1	TRBJ1-6	-	-	CASSLVDSDSPLHF	TGTGCCAGCAGCTTAGTTGACAGCGACTCACCCCTCCACTTT
TRBV10-3	TRBJ2-3	TRBD2	-	CAISVSTSGSVDTQYF	TGTGCCATCAGTGTCTCGACTAGCGGGAGTGTGGATACGCAGTATTTT
TRBV4-1	TRBJ1-5	-	many	CASSQVRDSNQPQHF	TGCGCCAGCAGCCAAGTTCGGGATAGCAATCAGCCCCAGCATTTT
TRBV30	TRBJ2-7	TRBD1	many	CASTGSSYEQYF	TGTGCCTCGACAGGGAGCTCCTACGAGCAGTACTTC
TRBV20-1	TRBJ2-5	TRBD2	many	CSGEELAGGVETQYF	TGCAGTGGGGAAGAACTAGCGGGAGGAGTAGAGACCCAGTACTTC
TRBV12-3/TRBV12-4	TRBJ1-5	-	few	CASSSGTVPSFHSNQPQHF	TGTGCCAGCAGTTCGGGTACGGTGCCTTCGTTTCATAGCAATCAGCCCCAGCATTTT
TRBV12-3/TRBV12-4	TRBJ1-5	-	many	CASSGHSGNQPQHF	TGTGCCAGCAGTGGGCATAGTGGCAATCAGCCCCAGCATTTT
TRBV7-3	TRBJ2-1	-	many	CASSPPGLYNEQFF	TGTGCCAGCAGCCCCCCCGGGCTTTACAATGAGCAGTTCTTC
TRBV12-3/TRBV12-4	TRBJ2-2	-	few	CTSSLLVNTGELFF	TGTACCAGCAGTTTACTTGTAAACACCGGGGAGCTGTTTTTT
TRBV15	TRBJ2-7	-	many	CATSSRTSHEEQYF	TGTGCCACCAGCTCTCGGACTTCTCACGAGGAGCAGTACTTC
TRBV5-6	TRBJ1-5	-	few	CASSFSYSNQPQHF	TGTGCCAGCAGCTTCAGTTATAGCAATCAGCCCCAGCATTTT
TRBV18	TRBJ1-1	-	many	CASSPTERNTEAFF	TGTGCCAGCTCACCGACTGAGCGAAACACTGAAGCTTTCTTT
TRBV4-3	TRBJ2-1	-	-	CASSQDNEQFF	TGCGCCAGCAGCCAAGATAATGAGCAGTTCTTC
TRBV6-6	TRBJ1-2	-	many	CASSSRADGYTF	TGTGCCAGCAGTTCCCGGGCTGATGGCTACACCTTC
TRBV7-9	TRBJ2-5	-	many	CASSPTASQETQYF	TGTGCCAGCAGTCCAACGGCTAGCCAAGAGACCCAGTACTTC
TRBV7-2	TRBJ2-3	TRBD2	many	CASSSGTSGSPLDTQYF	TGTGCCAGCAGCTCAGGGACTAGCGGGTCCCCACTAGATACGCAGTATTTT
TRBV28	TRBJ2-3	TRBD1	many	CASSPPWTGKVTDTQYF	TGTGCCAGCAGTCCACCCTGGACAGGGAAGGTAACAGATACGCAGTATTTT
TRBV20-1	TRBJ2-5	TRBD2	many	CSARLAGTETQYF	TGCAGTGCTAGACTAGCGGGAACAGAGACCCAGTACTTC
TRBV29-1	TRBJ2-7	TRBD2	many	CSVERGGEQYF	TGCAGCGTTGAACGGGGGGGCGAGCAGTACTTC
TRBV19	TRBJ1-1	-	-	CASSPSGSLGVDTEAFF	TGTGCCAGTAGTCCGTCGGGAAGCCTTGGGGTGGACACTGAAGCTTTCTTT
TRBV29-1	TRBJ2-2	TRBD1	few	CSVGMDRGYTGELFF	TGCAGCGTTGGAATGGACAGGGGGTACACCGGGGAGCTGTTTTTT
TRBV20-1	TRBJ2-7	-	many	CSANPDSYEQYF	TGCAGTGCTAATCCGGACTCCTACGAGCAGTACTTC
TRBV18	TRBJ2-1	TRBD2	-	CASSPVLAGAYNEQFF	TGTGCCAGCTCACCGGTCCTAGCGGGAGCCTACAATGAGCAGTTCTTC
TRBV10-3	TRBJ2-7	-	many	CAISAGFSSGREYF	TGTGCCATCAGTGCAGGATTCTCCTCGGGCAGGGAGTACTTC
TRBV6-1	TRBJ1-5	-	-	CASSETGGAVGQPQHF	TGTGCCAGCAGTGAAACGGGTGGTGCGGTTGGTCAGCCCCAGCATTTT
TRBV3-1	TRBJ2-7	TRBD2	-	CASSQVVLIAGGLYEQYF	TGTGCCAGCAGCCAAGTTGTTTTAATTGCGGGAGGCCTATACGAGCAGTACTTC
TRBV7-9	TRBJ2-7	-	once	CASSEASQDEQYF	TGTGCCAGCAGCGAGGCTTCCCAGGACGAGCAGTACTTC
TRBV4-2	TRBJ2-2	-	few	CASSQEQGRYTGELFF	TGTGCCAGCAGCCAAGAACAGGGGAGGTACACCGGGGAGCTGTTTTTT
TRBV5-1	TRBJ2-3	-	-	CASSNDPGADTQYF	TGCGCCAGCAGCAATGACCCAGGGGCAGATACGCAGTATTTT
TRBV20-1	TRBJ1-5	-	few	CSARGTENNQPQHF	TGCAGTGCTAGAGGGACGGAGAATAATCAGCCCCAGCATTTT
TRBV28	TRBJ2-7	-	many	CASSPSTYEQYF	TGTGCCAGCAGTCCGTCGACCTACGAGCAGTACTTC
TRBV7-8	TRBJ2-1	-	many	CASSRPGRRNEQFF	TGTGCCAGCAGCCGACCGGGACGACGGAATGAGCAGTTCTTC
TRBV6-1	TRBJ1-1	TRBD1	few	CASRAPTTGGRSEAFF	TGTGCCAGCCGGGCCCCTACGACAGGGGGTAGATCTGAAGCTTTCTTT
TRBV9	TRBJ1-5	-	-	CASSVSGTLDQPQHF	TGTGCCAGCAGCGTATCTGGGACGTTAGACCAGCCCCAGCATTTT
TRBV20-1	TRBJ1-2	-	few	CSARDRGNNYGYTF	TGCAGTGCTAGAGACAGGGGCAATAACTATGGCTACACCTTC
TRBV12-3/TRBV12-4	TRBJ2-5	-	few	CASRLGNQETQYF	TGTGCCAGCAGACTCGGGAACCAAGAGACCCAGTACTTC
TRBV11-2	TRBJ1-4	-	many	CASSLGFATNEKLFF	TGTGCCAGCAGCTTAGGGTTTGCCACGAATGAAAAACTGTTTTTT
TRBV7-8	TRBJ2-2	TRBD2	many	CASSRQRDGELFF	TGTGCCAGCAGCCGACAGCGGGACGGGGAGCTGTTTTTT
TRBV6-1	TRBJ2-2	-	-	CASSRRSGSTGELFF	TGTGCCAGCAGCCGTCGGTCAGGGTCCACCGGGGAGCTGTTTTTT
TRBV19	TRBJ1-2	TRBD1	few	CASSPMTGNYGYTF	TGTGCCAGTAGTCCGATGACAGGGAACTATGGCTACACCTTC
TRBV7-9	TRBJ2-5	TRBD2	few	CASSLAPSGRVGETQYF	TGTGCCAGCAGCTTAGCGCCTAGCGGGAGGGTTGGAGAGACCCAGTACTTC
TRBV4-1	TRBJ2-7	TRBD2	few	CASSQEVGLAGSYEQYF	TGCGCCAGCAGCCAAGAAGTCGGGCTAGCGGGATCCTACGAGCAGTACTTC
TRBV28	TRBJ2-1	TRBD1	-	CASTSPGQGRGQFF	TGTGCCAGCACCTCTCCGGGACAGGGGAGGGGGCAGTTCTTC